This T cell receptor beta chain was identified in a study of low-dose radiotherapy and immunotherapy resistance in tumors. V lost 1 base to trimming and J lost 2 bases; unmatched junction nucleotides: 4. CDR3 length: 15 amino acids. CDR1 SGHNT and CDR2 YYREEE come from the germline V gene (reference sequence). Priming of first-strand cDNA relied on TRAV- and TRBV-specific primers (covering alpha and beta chains). TCR amplification used roughly 18 PCR cycles, a constant-region primer and a V-primer adapter. TCRdb analysed the reads with MiXCR anew, one entry per CDR3 protein. The data contain around 80,000 distinct CDR3 sequences, roughly 17% of them singletons. This clonotype is termed medium-sized. This sample's time point: after trial treatment. Treatment defined: LDRT plus nivolumab, ipilimumab, low-dose cyclophosphamide and aspirin (RACIN trial).

V and J are TRBV5-4 and TRBJ2-3; TRBD2 matches at 7 bases. The origin of this receptor is a male donor with prostate cancer. Sequenced material: PBMCs, taken after low-dose radiotherapy plus immunotherapy. CDR3 amino acids: CASSLSAGPTDTQYF. In DNA, the CDR3 is TGTGCCAGCAGCTTGTCAGCGGGACCCACAGATACGCAGTATTTT.